The next 5 T cell receptor beta chains were all read from a single sample in a study of metastatic and nonmetastatic thyroid tumors. Using MiXCR, TCRdb re-called clones from the PCR reads. The profile covers 7,000 to 8,000 clones, with 30% to 35% appearing a single time and roughly 10% taken by the ten largest. Prior to thyroid surgery, none of the patients had received any treatment. Sequencing used tumor tissue. The receptors were sampled from a female donor with papillary thyroid cancer or a benign thyroid nodule (not recorded which). Some clones in this sample may be carry-over from other donors' samples.

This rearrangement joins TRBV9 to TRBJ2-2; 7 bases are a match to TRBD2. Germline V gene lookup returns CDR1 SGDLS and CDR2 YYNGEE. The CDR3 length is 16 residues. V was pared by 0 bases and J by 1 base, with 3 bases of the junction left unmatched. In DNA form, the CDR3 reads TGTGCCAGCAGCGTAGTTGGCGGGGGGAACACCGGGGAGCTGTTTTTT. This gives the protein CASSVVGGGNTGELFF.

The chain joins TRBV6-1 to TRBJ2-5, with 12 nucleotides matching TRBD1. CDR1 and CDR2 (germline): MNHNS, SASEGT. J gave up 5 bases and V 4 bases, and 5 bases lay outside the gene matches. The length of the CDR3 is 15 residues. The CDR3 DNA is TGTGCCAGCAGTGGGGACAGGGGGCGCGAGGAGACCCAGTACTTC. It yields the protein CASSGDRGREETQYF.

This clone was found many times. The rearrangement joins TRBV6-5 to TRBJ2-7, with TRBD1 matching over 9 bases. Looked up from germline, CDR1 is MNHEY and CDR2 is SVGAGI. Trimming cost V 0 bases and J 2 bases; bases outside gene matches: 8. The CDR3 loop spans 17 amino acids. CDR3 sequence (DNA): TGTGCCAGCAGTTACTCTGGCGAGAGACAGGGGGCCTACGAGCAGTACTTC. This gives the protein CASSYSGERQGAYEQYF.

This clone is labeled medium-sized. The chain joins TRBV6-1 to TRBJ2-1, with TRBD2 matching 11 bases. The CDR3 has 13 amino acids. Unmatched junction bases numbered 5, after V lost 7 bases and J lost 9 bases. Germline V gene data show CDR1 as MNHNS and CDR2 as SASEGT. The CDR3 DNA is TGTGCCAGCATAGCGGGAGGGTGGTCTGAGCAGTTCTTC. Protein product: CASIAGGWSEQFF.

This clone qualifies as medium-sized. The chain recombines TRBV18 with TRBJ2-3; D might be TRBD2 (5 bases). V was clipped by 5 bases and J by 8 bases, with 17 bases between them. The germline gives CDR1 KGHSH, CDR2 LQKENI. The CDR3 contains 14 residues. CDR3 protein: CASSKGAHRGTQYF. DNA for the CDR3: TGTGCCAGCTCAAAGGGAGCCCATCGCGGTACGCAGTATTTT.